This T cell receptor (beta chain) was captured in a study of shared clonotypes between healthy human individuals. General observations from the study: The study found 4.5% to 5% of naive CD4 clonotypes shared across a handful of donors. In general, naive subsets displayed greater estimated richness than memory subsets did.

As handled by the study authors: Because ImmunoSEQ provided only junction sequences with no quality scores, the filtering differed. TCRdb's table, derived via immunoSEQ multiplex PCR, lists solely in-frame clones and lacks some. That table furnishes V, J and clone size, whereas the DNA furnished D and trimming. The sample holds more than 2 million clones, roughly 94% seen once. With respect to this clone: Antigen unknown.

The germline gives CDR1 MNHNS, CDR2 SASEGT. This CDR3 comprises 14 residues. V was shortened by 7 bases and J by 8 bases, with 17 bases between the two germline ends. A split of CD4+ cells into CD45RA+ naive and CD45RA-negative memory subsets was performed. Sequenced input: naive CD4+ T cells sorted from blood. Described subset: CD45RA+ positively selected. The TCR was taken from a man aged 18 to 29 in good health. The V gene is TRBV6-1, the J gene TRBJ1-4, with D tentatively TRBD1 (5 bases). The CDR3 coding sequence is TGTGCCAGCACCATGGGGACCGCAGGGGAAAAACTGTTTTTT. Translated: CASTMGTAGEKLFF.